This TCR beta chain was retrieved from a study of T cell repertoires in cytomegalovirus infection. For the study at large: Both CMV infection and a matching HLA type were indicated by public TCR beta signatures.

Notes on this clonotype: Its antigen is currently unknown.

Study outcomes and limitations: Across the ex vivo response, the dominant clonotypes were HLA-C-restricted CMV-specific TCR beta clonotypes. Cumulative public TCR beta family frequency identified carriers of CMV plus the relevant HLA.

TCRdb used MiXCR to reprocess the reads, holding one entry per CDR3 protein. Counted here are about 740,000 distinct CDR3 sequences, roughly 36% occurring once; the ten biggest clones make up around 2.6%. Germline V gene data show CDR1 as SGHVS and CDR2 as FNYEAQ. The CDR3 runs 15 residues. The V and J ends lost 4 bases and 1 base respectively, with 12 bases between them. The chain uses TRBV7-6 and TRBJ2-3, with a possible D match to TRBD1 (7 bases). The specimen sequenced was PBMCs. This TCR came from a human donor in good health (CMV status not recorded). Some clones in this sample may be carry-over from other donors' samples. The DNA for the CDR3 is TGTGCCAGCAGCTCCACAGGGGAGGGCACAGATACGCAGTATTTT. Translation gives CASSSTGEGTDTQYF.